These 12 T cell receptor beta chains share one sample of origin, sequenced in a study of neurological immune-mediated disorders. TCRdb re-analysed the 5' RACE reads in MiXCR, keeping a single row per CDR3 protein. This table holds more than 75,000 distinct CDR3 sequences, roughly 4.5% found once. Time point here: longitudinal time-point 3. Sequenced input: PBMCs. The receptor source for this set is a woman aged 55 to 70 with multiple sclerosis.

This clonotype has a count of ten or more. The chain employs TRBV5-5 and TRBJ2-1; D uncertain. The CDR3 totals 13 residues. CDR1 is SGHKS, CDR2 YYEKEE, per germline (reference sequence). V was trimmed by 4 bases and J by 8 bases, leaving 13 bases between them. CDR3 in DNA: TGTGCCAGCAGCCCAGGAGTCGTCGATGAGCAGTTCTTC. This sequence encodes CASSPGVVDEQFF.

The sample holds many counts of this clonotype. The chain joins TRBV5-1 to TRBJ1-1, with D possibly being TRBD1 (6 bases). CDR3 length: 14 residues. CDR1 SGHRS and CDR2 YFSETQ come from the germline V gene. V was clipped by 4 bases and J by 5 bases, with 15 bases between them. CDR3 in amino acids: CASSRTALETEAFF. The CDR3 coding sequence is TGCGCCAGCAGCCGGACAGCCCTTGAGACTGAAGCTTTCTTT.

This clonotype has a handful of counts. The rearrangement joins TRBV3-1 to TRBJ2-7; 11 bases match TRBD2. J lost 1 base, V lost 0 bases, and 17 bases had no gene match. This CDR3 is 21 amino acids long. CDR1 LGHDT and CDR2 YNNKEL come from the germline V gene (reference sequence). CDR3 DNA sequence: TGTGCCAGCAGCCAAGATGAGTTTAATGGGACTAGCGGCACCTTTTCCTACGAGCAGTACTTC. Amino acids: CASSQDEFNGTSGTFSYEQYF.

This clonotype has a count of ten or more. The V call is TRBV6-6, the J call TRBJ1-1; 7 nucleotides match TRBD1. The junction had 6 bases not matched to a gene; V was cut back by 8 bases and J by 6 bases. The germline V gene encodes CDR1 MNHNY and CDR2 SVGAGI (reference sequence). The CDR3 covers 12 residues. In nucleotides, the CDR3 is TGTGCCAGCGTAGGGACAGATGCTGAAGCTTTCTTT. Translation: CASVGTDAEAFF.

This clonotype was seen at least ten times. The rearrangement joins TRBV6-5 to TRBJ1-4; 9 bases match TRBD1. V was clipped by 6 bases and J by 3 bases; unmatched bases: 2. This CDR3 is built from 14 residues. The germline V gene has CDR1 MNHEY and CDR2 SVGAGI. The CDR3 is CASRRQGANEKLFF. DNA of the CDR3: TGTGCCAGCAGGAGACAGGGGGCTAATGAAAAACTGTTTTTT.

This clonotype was picked up one time. This may come from a read error, since a much larger clone is one base off. The V call is TRBV7-9, the J call TRBJ1-1; maybe TRBD1 (5 bases). V lost 2 bases and J lost 2, with 12 bases in between. The CDR3 has 15 amino acids. The germline gives CDR1 SEHNR, CDR2 FQNEAQ (reference sequence). CDR3 nucleotide sequence: TGTGCCAGCAGCTTAACCGGGGCACCTAACACTGAAGCTTTCTTT. As protein: CASSLTGAPNTEAFF.

This clonotype was recorded at least ten times. The J gene is TRBJ2-1, the V gene TRBV10-3; D possibly corresponds to TRBD2 (7 bases). Trimming took 10 bases from V and 0 from J, leaving 28 bases between them. CDR1 and CDR2 (germline): ENHRY, SYGVKD. The CDR3 is made up of 19 amino acids. The CDR3 protein is CATNGGLPSSKSSYNEQFF. CDR3 nucleotides: TGTGCCACCAACGGGGGGCTTCCCTCCTCAAAAAGCTCCTACAATGAGCAGTTCTTC.

There are many counts of this clonotype. The chain couples TRBV18 to TRBJ2-7; D unclear. Germline loops: CDR1 KGHSH, CDR2 LQKENI. V lost 2 bases to trimming and J lost 0 bases, with 11 bases between them. This CDR3 contains 15 residues. CDR3 in DNA: TGTGCCAGCTCACCAGGGCCACTAAACTCCTACGAGCAGTACTTC. Protein: CASSPGPLNSYEQYF.

This clonotype appeared many times. The genes are TRBV29-1 and TRBJ1-1; 8 nucleotides agree with TRBD1. The CDR3 runs to 13 residues. The germline CDR1 and CDR2 sequences are SQVTM and ANQGSEA. V shed 6 bases and J 3 bases; nucleotides not matched to a gene: 6. The CDR3 reads CSVLRQGHTEAFF. The DNA for the CDR3 is TGCAGCGTGCTGCGACAGGGGCACACTGAAGCTTTCTTT.

This clonotype came up many times. The chain couples TRBV28 to TRBJ2-7, with no clear D. Germline loops: CDR1 MDHEN, CDR2 SYDVKM. This CDR3 is 15 amino acids long. Trimming shortened V by 6 bases and J by 0 bases, and 15 bases separated the two germline ends. CDR3 bases: TGTGCCAGCAGCCGCCTATCGACCAGCTCCTACGAGCAGTACTTC. Translating it yields CASSRLSTSSYEQYF. The entire variable domain, with the rest obtained from reference TRBV28 and TRBJ2-7, is as follows: DVKVTQSSRYLVKRTGEKVFLECVQDMDHENMFWYRQDPGLGLRLIYFSYDVKMKEKGDIPEGYSVSREKKERFSLILESASTNQTSMYLCASSRLSTSSYEQYFGPGTRLTVT.

Ten or more counts support this clonotype. The chain recombines TRBV7-9 with TRBJ2-4; D is possibly TRBD2 (6 bases). V shed 4 bases and J shed 3 bases, with 16 bases lying between them. This CDR3 region has 16 residues. CDR1 SEHNR and CDR2 FQNEAQ come from the germline V gene (reference sequence). CDR3 DNA sequence: TGTGCCAGCAGCTACCTCGGGGGTGTCGACAAAAACATTCAGTACTTC. This gives the protein CASSYLGGVDKNIQYF.

This clonotype was counted many times. This chain links TRBV12-3 or TRBV12-4 with TRBJ1-1, with a tentative D call TRBD1 (5 bases). The CDR3 is made up of 15 amino acids. V lost 7 bases, J lost 0 bases, and 15 bases lay in between. The chain's CDR3 is CASTPGRAVNTEAFF. CDR3 nucleotides: TGTGCCAGCACCCCGGGCAGGGCGGTGAACACTGAAGCTTTCTTT.